Below, 28 T cell receptor beta chains from the same sample are listed, as sequenced in a study of OX40 agonist ivuxolimab in advanced cancers. Profiled with immunoSEQ multiplex PCR; TCRdb holds only in-frame clones, not every one. The repertoire includes 66,000 or so clones, less than 85% of them detected once, and under 0.65% sits in the top ten. The input for sequencing was CD4+ or CD8+ T cells sorted from blood, taken in a trial of the OX40 agonist ivuxolimab. The receptors here all came from an adult with an advanced solid tumor such as melanoma, head and neck, liver or kidney cancer.

This chain links TRBV11-2 with TRBJ2-5; D may correspond to TRBD1 or TRBD2 (6 bases each). Deletions cut 3 bases from V and 2 bases from J, with 13 bases between. The V gene's germline CDR1 is SGHAT and CDR2 FQNNGV. The CDR3 contains 15 residues. CDR3 amino acids: CASSFYGGPQETQYF. CDR3 bases: TGTGCCAGCAGCTTTTATGGGGGGCCTCAAGAGACCCAGTACTTC.

Points on this clone: The junction and the germline gene differ at one end; a read error may be behind it. The genes are TRBV6-1 and TRBJ1-1; a possible D gene is TRBD1 (6 bases). Germline V gene lookup returns CDR1 MNHNS and CDR2 SASEGT. The CDR3 runs 11 residues. The CDR3 nucleotides are TGTACCAGCATTGGGGGGCGATGGGCTTTCTTT. This sequence encodes CTSIGGRWAFF.

V gene TRBV6-5 combines with J gene TRBJ2-6; 8 nucleotides match TRBD2. There are 13 residues in the CDR3. CDR1 is MNHEY and CDR2 is SVGAGI in the germline V gene. As DNA, the CDR3 is TGTGCGAGCGGGGGTTTGGGGGCCAACGTCCTGACTTTC. Amino acids: CASGGLGANVLTF.

The chain recombines TRBV6-5 with TRBJ2-1; the D gene is possibly TRBD2 (5 bases). The CDR3 covers 14 residues. Germline CDR1 reads MNHEY; CDR2 reads SVGAGI. Trimming pared 5 bases from V and 2 bases from J, leaving 10 bases between. CDR3 bases: TGTGCCAGCAGTCGAGCGGTTACCTACAATGAGCAGTTCTTC. Its translation is CASSRAVTYNEQFF.

The chain combines TRBV7-3 with TRBJ2-1; 7 nucleotides line up with TRBD2. The germline V gene has CDR1 SGHTA and CDR2 FQGTGA. With V trimmed by 5 bases and J by 8 bases, 12 bases remained unmatched. The CDR3 spans 15 residues. The CDR3 nucleotides read TGTGCCAGCAGCCCTAGTGGGCGGGAGTCCCATGAGCAGTTCTTC. Residues: CASSPSGRESHEQFF.

The chain links TRBV7-2 to TRBJ2-7; TRBD1 agrees at 9 bases. The V gene end was trimmed by 0 bases and the J gene end by 6 bases; junction bases not matched to a gene: 3. Germline V CDR1 and CDR2: SGHTA, FQGNSA. The CDR3 sequence is 14 residues long. The CDR3 region is CASSLADRGAEQYF. The CDR3 nucleotides read TGTGCCAGCAGCTTAGCTGACAGGGGGGCCGAGCAGTACTTC.

The J gene is TRBJ1-2, the V gene TRBV9; D perhaps matches TRBD1 (5 bases). Germline assignment: CDR1 SGDLS and CDR2 YYNGEE. V was shortened by 0 bases and J by 7 bases, with 13 bases between the two germline ends. This CDR3 region has 14 residues. The DNA of the CDR3 is TGTGCCAGCAGCGTAGCGTACGACGGGGGTGGCTACACCTTC. Translated, it gives CASSVAYDGGGYTF.

The gene calls are TRBV5-4 and TRBJ1-2; 8 bases map to TRBD1. The CDR3 has 15 amino acids. The germline V gene has CDR1 SGHNT and CDR2 YYREEE (reference sequence). V shed 0 bases and J 3 bases; nucleotides not matched to a gene: 4. This CDR3 reads CASSLGRGLDYGYTF. The CDR3 coding sequence is TGTGCCAGCAGCTTGGGCAGGGGGCTGGACTATGGCTACACCTTC.

This clone has only one observation. The chain has TRBV11-2 and TRBJ2-2; weak D call: TRBD1 (5 bases). The V gene lost 3 bases and the J gene lost 7 bases, with 12 bases spanning the gap. The CDR3 sequence is 14 residues long. Germline CDR1 is SGHAT and CDR2 is FQNNGV. The CDR3 is CASSFDSLGGELFF. The CDR3 bases are TGTGCCAGCAGCTTCGACAGCTTGGGCGGGGAGCTGTTTTTT.

CDR3 sequence (DNA): TGTGCCAGTAGTGCACAGGGGAGCACAGATACGCAGTATTTT. It encodes CASSAQGSTDTQYF. The J gene is TRBJ2-3, the V gene TRBV19; 7 bases agree with TRBD1. The CDR3 loop spans 14 amino acids. CDR1 is LNHDA and CDR2 is SQIVND in the germline V gene (reference sequence). Unmatched junction bases numbered 2, after V lost 5 bases and J lost 0 bases.

This chain links TRBV11-2 with TRBJ2-1, with 10 bases aligning to TRBD2. This CDR3 has 16 amino acids. V trimming: 9 bases; J trimming: 3 bases; junction bases outside the gene matches: 11. The germline CDR1 and CDR2 sequences are SGHAT and FQNNGV. The DNA for the CDR3 is TGTGCCAGTAGAAAAGAGCGGGAGGGTCTCTACAATGAGCAGTTCTTC. This sequence encodes CASRKEREGLYNEQFF. Supplemented by reference TRBV11-2 and TRBJ2-1, the full variable domain reads EAGVAQSPRYKIIEKRQSVAFWCNPISGHATLYWYQQILGQGPKLLIQFQNNGVVDDSQLPKDRFSAERLKGVDSTLKIQPAKLEDSAVYLCASRKEREGLYNEQFFGPGTRLTVL.

V and J are TRBV5-6 and TRBJ1-1, with 10 bases aligning to TRBD1. Germline V lookup: CDR1 SGHDT, CDR2 YYEEEE. V shed 4 bases and J 6 bases; nucleotides not matched to a gene: 9. The CDR3 runs 15 residues. Written as DNA, the CDR3 is TGTGCCAGCAGCCCCGGGACAGGGGTTTTGGCTGAAGCTTTCTTT. It encodes CASSPGTGVLAEAFF. The complete variable domain, with remaining parts taken from reference TRBV5-6 and TRBJ1-1, reads DAGVTQSPTHLIKTRGQQVTLRCSPKSGHDTVSWYQQALGQGPQFIFQYYEEEERQRGNFPDRFSGHQFPNYSSELNVNALLLGDSALYLCASSPGTGVLAEAFFGQGTRLTVV.

The rearrangement joins TRBV30 to TRBJ1-2, with 7 bases identical to TRBD1. CDR1 is GTSNPN, CDR2 SVGIG, per germline (reference sequence). The CDR3 runs 15 residues. V trimming: 6 bases; J trimming: 5 bases; junction bases outside the gene matches: 15. The CDR3 here is CACKGTGASLYGYTF. The DNA of the CDR3 is TGTGCCTGTAAGGGTACAGGGGCCTCCTTGTATGGCTACACCTTC.

The chain has TRBV6-1 and TRBJ2-7, with 7 bases identical to TRBD1. Looked up from germline, CDR1 is MNHNS and CDR2 is SASEGT. The CDR3 totals 15 residues. Trimming took 7 bases from V and 4 from J; bases not matched to a gene: 13. The CDR3 sequence is CASNRGPYSSYEQYF. The CDR3 DNA follows: TGTGCCAGCAATAGGGGGCCTTACTCTTCTTACGAGCAGTACTTC.

CDR3 sequence: CASSLFGEYQETQYF. CDR3 bases: TGTGCCAGCAGTTTATTCGGGGAGTACCAAGAGACCCAGTACTTC. This rearrangement joins TRBV27 to TRBJ2-5; a possible D gene is TRBD2 (5 bases). The CDR3 consists of 15 residues. The ends were cut back, 1 base at V and 0 bases at J, with 9 bases in the middle. Germline V gene lookup returns CDR1 MNHEY and CDR2 SMNVEV (reference sequence).

The chain links TRBV7-2 to TRBJ2-5; TRBD2 matches 7 bases. The J call is uncertain, as TRBJ2-7 better fits the DNA end. Germline-derived CDR1 and CDR2 are SGHTA and FQGNSA. The CDR3 is 14 amino acids. The CDR3: CASSREGGPLEQYF. CDR3 DNA: TGTGCCAGCAGTAGGGAGGGAGGGCCTCTCGAGCAGTACTTC.

The chain uses TRBV5-4 and TRBJ2-1; D is undetermined. V was cut by 0 bases and J by 1 base, with 8 bases left in between. The V gene's germline CDR1 is SGHNT and CDR2 YYREEE (reference sequence). CDR3 length equals 15 residues. The CDR3 DNA sequence: TGTGCCAGCAGCTTGGACAGAAATTCCTACAATGAGCAGTTCTTC. Amino acid sequence: CASSLDRNSYNEQFF.

V and J are TRBV19 and TRBJ2-7, with D perhaps TRBD1 (6 bases). The CDR3 has 15 amino acids. CDR1 is LNHDA, CDR2 SQIVND, per germline (reference sequence). Trimming took 5 bases from V and 1 from J, leaving 15 bases between them. The CDR3 nucleotides are TGTGCCAGTAGTTCGCAGGGGTCGTGGTCCTACGAGCAGTACTTC. The encoded protein is CASSSQGSWSYEQYF.

The V gene is TRBV10-1, the J gene TRBJ2-1, with D unclear. The V end was cut by 6 bases, the J end by 10 bases, with 16 bases between. CDR1 WNHNN and CDR2 SYGVQD come from the germline V gene (reference sequence). This CDR3 comprises 13 residues. The CDR3 loop reads CASSGPSVREQFF. For the CDR3, the DNA is TGCGCCAGCAGCGGACCGTCGGTTAGGGAGCAGTTCTTC.

The rearrangement joins TRBV30 to TRBJ2-7; 7 nucleotides align to TRBD1. CDR3 length: 13 amino acids. After removal of 5 bases from V and 3 bases from J, the junction contained 7 bases not matched to a gene. In germline, CDR1 is GTSNPN, CDR2 SVGIG (reference sequence). CDR3 coding DNA: TGTGCCTGGGGACGACAGGGTGGCTACGAGCAGTACTTC. Translation gives CAWGRQGGYEQYF. The full variable domain, rest sourced from reference TRBV30 and TRBJ2-7, is SQTIHQWPATLVQPVGSPLSLECTVEGTSNPNLYWYRQAAGRGLQLLFYSVGIGQISSEVPQNLSASRPQDRQFILSSKKLLLSDSGFYLCAWGRQGGYEQYFGPGTRLTVT.

J is TRBJ2-7 and V is TRBV5-1, with 8 bases matching TRBD2. Germline V gene sequence: CDR1 SGHRS, CDR2 YFSETQ. Trimming at V came to 2 bases and at J to 7 bases, leaving 5 bases not matched to a gene. This CDR3 is built from 13 residues. The CDR3 sequence: CASSLAGVWEQYF. CDR3 coding DNA: TGCGCCAGCAGCTTAGCGGGAGTCTGGGAGCAGTACTTC.

V and J are TRBV2 and TRBJ1-1, with TRBD1 identical over 7 bases. The CDR3 has 14 residues. V shed 1 base, J shed 4 bases, and the junction held 3 bases outside the gene matches. Germline CDR1 and CDR2: SNHLY and FYNNEI. CDR3 sequence: CASSEDRGSTEAFF. The CDR3 nucleotides are TGTGCCAGCAGTGAAGACAGGGGCTCCACTGAAGCTTTCTTT.

The rearrangement uses TRBV5-1 and TRBJ1-4, with 7 bases that match TRBD1. Unmatched junction bases numbered 10, after V lost 1 base and J lost 7 bases. Per germline, CDR1 SGHRS and CDR2 YFSETQ. The CDR3 sequence is 16 residues long. The CDR3 reads CASSLPSDRSGEKLFF. The CDR3 bases are TGCGCCAGCAGCTTGCCCTCGGACAGGTCGGGTGAAAAACTGTTTTTT.

The chain recombines TRBV5-1 with TRBJ1-1; D is uncertain. V lost 4 bases and J lost 4, with 14 bases in between. This CDR3 contains 14 residues. Germline CDR1 SGHRS, CDR2 YFSETQ. CDR3 bases: TGCGCCAGCAGCCCGGACCTGGGGAGCACTGAAGCTTTCTTT. Its translation: CASSPDLGSTEAFF.

The V and J genes are TRBV23-1 and TRBJ2-1; D is tentatively TRBD1 or TRBD2 (6 bases each). TRBV23-1 is classed as an ORF, of uncertain function. V was cut by 2 bases and J by 10 bases, with 12 bases left in between. The CDR3 runs 13 residues. Written as DNA, the CDR3 is TGCGCCAGCAGTCAAGGGGGCGGGAAGGAGCAGTTCTTC. Amino acid sequence: CASSQGGGKEQFF.

V and J are TRBV7-9 and TRBJ2-1; 9 positions agree with TRBD2. Trimming removed 3 bases from V and 4 bases from J; junction bases left unmatched: 4. The germline V gene encodes CDR1 SEHNR and CDR2 FQNEAQ (reference sequence). CDR3 length: 15 residues. CDR3 sequence (DNA): TGTGCCAGCAGCTTGCCGGGACTAGCTTACAATGAGCAGTTCTTC. Encoded protein: CASSLPGLAYNEQFF.

This clone was seen just once. The CDR3 spells CASGSTNEKLFF. As DNA, the CDR3 is TGTGCCAGCGGTAGTACTAATGAAAAACTGTTTTTT. The genes are TRBV28 and TRBJ1-4; D remains unclear. Germline lookup yields CDR1 MDHEN and CDR2 SYDVKM. V lost 8 bases to trimming and J lost 2 bases, with 6 bases between them. The CDR3 runs to 12 residues.

This rearrangement joins TRBV4-3 to TRBJ1-2; possible D gene TRBD1, 5 bases. The germline V gene encodes CDR1 LGHNA and CDR2 YSLEER. Trimming removed 8 bases from V and 5 bases from J, with 24 bases in between. The CDR3 runs 16 residues. CDR3 amino acids: CASAKGRNQGYYGYTF. The DNA for the CDR3 is TGCGCCAGCGCCAAAGGCAGAAATCAGGGCTATTATGGCTACACCTTC.